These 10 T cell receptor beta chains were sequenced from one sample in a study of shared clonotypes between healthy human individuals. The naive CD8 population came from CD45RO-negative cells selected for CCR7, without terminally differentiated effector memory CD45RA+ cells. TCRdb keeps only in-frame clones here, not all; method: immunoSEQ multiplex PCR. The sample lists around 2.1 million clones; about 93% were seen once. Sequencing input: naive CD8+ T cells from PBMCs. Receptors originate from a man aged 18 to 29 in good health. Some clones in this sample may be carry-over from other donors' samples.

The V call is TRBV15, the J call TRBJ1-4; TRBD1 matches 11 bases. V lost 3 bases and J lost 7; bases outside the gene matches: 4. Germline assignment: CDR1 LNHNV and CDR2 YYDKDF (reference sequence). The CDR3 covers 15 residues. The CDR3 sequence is CATSSPGQGGEKLFF. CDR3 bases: TGTGCCACCAGCAGCCCGGGACAGGGGGGTGAAAAACTGTTTTTT.

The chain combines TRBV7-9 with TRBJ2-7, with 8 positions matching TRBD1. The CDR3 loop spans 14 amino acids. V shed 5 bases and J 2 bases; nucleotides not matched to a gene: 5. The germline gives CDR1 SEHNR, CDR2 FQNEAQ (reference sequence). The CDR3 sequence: CASSPKDRAYEQYF. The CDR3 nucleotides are TGTGCCAGCAGCCCGAAGGACAGGGCCTACGAGCAGTACTTC.

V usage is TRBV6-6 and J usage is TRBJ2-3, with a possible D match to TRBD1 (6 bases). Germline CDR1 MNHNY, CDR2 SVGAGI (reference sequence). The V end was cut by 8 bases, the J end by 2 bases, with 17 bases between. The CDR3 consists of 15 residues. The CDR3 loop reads CASAAHRAPTDTQYF. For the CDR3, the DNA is TGTGCCAGCGCGGCCCACAGGGCACCCACAGATACGCAGTATTTT.

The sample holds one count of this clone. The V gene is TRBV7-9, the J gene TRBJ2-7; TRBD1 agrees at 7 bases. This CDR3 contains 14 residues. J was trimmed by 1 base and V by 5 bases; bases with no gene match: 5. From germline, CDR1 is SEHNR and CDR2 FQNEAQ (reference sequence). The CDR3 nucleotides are TGTGCCAGCAGCCACACGGGACAGTCCTACGAGCAGTACTTC. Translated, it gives CASSHTGQSYEQYF.

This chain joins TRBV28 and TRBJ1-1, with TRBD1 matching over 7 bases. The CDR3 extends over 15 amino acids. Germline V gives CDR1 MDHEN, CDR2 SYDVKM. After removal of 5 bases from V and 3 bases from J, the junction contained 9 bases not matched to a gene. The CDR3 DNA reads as TGTGCCAGCAGTCTTGAGACAGGGTGGGACACTGAAGCTTTCTTT. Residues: CASSLETGWDTEAFF.

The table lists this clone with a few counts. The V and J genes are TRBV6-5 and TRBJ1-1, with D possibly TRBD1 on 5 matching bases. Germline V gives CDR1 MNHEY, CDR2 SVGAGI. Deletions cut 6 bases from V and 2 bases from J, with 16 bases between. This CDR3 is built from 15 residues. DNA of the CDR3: TGTGCCAGCAGCACAAGACCAGGGTATAACACTGAAGCTTTCTTT. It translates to CASSTRPGYNTEAFF.

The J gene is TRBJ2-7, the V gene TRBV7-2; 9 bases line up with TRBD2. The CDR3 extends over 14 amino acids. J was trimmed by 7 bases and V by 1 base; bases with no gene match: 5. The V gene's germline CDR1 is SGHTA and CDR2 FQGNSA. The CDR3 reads CASSLGGRAQEQYF. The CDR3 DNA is TGTGCCAGCAGCTTAGGCGGGAGGGCCCAAGAGCAGTACTTC.

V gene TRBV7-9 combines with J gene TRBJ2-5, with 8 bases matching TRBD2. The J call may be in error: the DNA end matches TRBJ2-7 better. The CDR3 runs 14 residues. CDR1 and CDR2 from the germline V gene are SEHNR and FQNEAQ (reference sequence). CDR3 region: CASGPGLVAYEQYF. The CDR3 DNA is TGTGCCAGCGGACCGGGACTAGTCGCCTACGAGCAGTACTTC.

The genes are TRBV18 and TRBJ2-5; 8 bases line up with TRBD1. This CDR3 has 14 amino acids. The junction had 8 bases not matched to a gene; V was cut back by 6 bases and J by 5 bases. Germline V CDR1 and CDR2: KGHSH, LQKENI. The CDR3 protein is CASSATGDSETQYF. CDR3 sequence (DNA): TGTGCCAGCTCGGCGACAGGGGATTCGGAGACCCAGTACTTC.

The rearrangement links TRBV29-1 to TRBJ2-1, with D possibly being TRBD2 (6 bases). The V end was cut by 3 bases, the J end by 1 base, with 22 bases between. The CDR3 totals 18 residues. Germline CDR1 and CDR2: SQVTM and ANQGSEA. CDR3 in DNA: TGCAGCGTTGATGGGGAAACTAAAGTAGCGGATTCCTACAATGAGCAGTTCTTC. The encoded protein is CSVDGETKVADSYNEQFF.